The 12 T cell receptor beta chains in this list originate from one sample, sequenced in a study of control samples from healthy donors and cancer patients. Sequenced by immunoSEQ multiplex PCR; TCRdb stores in-frame clones only, minus some. Of about 250,000 clones in the sample, roughly four fifths were seen once. The sequencing input was PBMCs. Every receptor here comes from a woman aged 55 to 70 with lung cancer.

The gene calls are TRBV7-2 and TRBJ2-1, with 8 bases fitting TRBD1. Germline V gene lookup returns CDR1 SGHTA and CDR2 FQGNSA. V lost 1 base to trimming and J lost 1 base; unmatched junction nucleotides: 0. There are 15 residues in the CDR3. The DNA of the CDR3 is TGTGCCAGCAGCTTAGGGACAGGGTCCTACAATGAGCAGTTCTTC. Translating it yields CASSLGTGSYNEQFF.

This CDR3 is CASSLLTGSYEQYF. In DNA, the CDR3 is TGCGCCAGCAGCTTGCTTACAGGTTCCTACGAGCAGTACTTC. The chain carries TRBV5-1 and TRBJ2-7; a possible D gene is TRBD1 (5 bases). This CDR3 contains 14 residues. Germline V lookup: CDR1 SGHRS, CDR2 YFSETQ. The ends were cut back, 1 base at V and 1 base at J, with 9 bases in the middle.

V is TRBV6-5 and J is TRBJ2-5; 8 positions agree with TRBD1. This CDR3 is 16 amino acids long. CDR1 and CDR2 from the germline V gene are MNHEY and SVGAGI. The V and J ends lost 0 bases and 5 bases, in that order; junction bases with no gene match: 8. This CDR3 reads CASSYSMAGGSETQYF. In DNA, the CDR3 is TGTGCCAGCAGTTACTCGATGGCAGGGGGCTCGGAGACCCAGTACTTC.

This clone was picked up one time. The CDR3 DNA sequence: TGTGCCAGCAGCCCAACTAGCTCCCCCTACAATGAGCAGTTCTTC. Its translation is CASSPTSSPYNEQFF. The chain is built from TRBV7-2 and TRBJ2-1; perhaps TRBD2 as D (6 bases). Per germline, CDR1 SGHTA and CDR2 FQGNSA. The CDR3 extends over 15 amino acids. Trimming took 5 bases from V and 2 from J, leaving 13 bases between them.

The genes are TRBV5-1 and TRBJ2-2; D uncertain. V was cut by 1 base and J by 4 bases, with 11 bases left in between. The CDR3 is 15 amino acids. The germline V gene has CDR1 SGHRS and CDR2 YFSETQ. The CDR3 loop is CASSLLGVGTGELFF. The CDR3 coding sequence is TGCGCCAGCAGCTTGCTAGGTGTAGGCACCGGGGAGCTGTTTTTT.

V gene TRBV12-3 or TRBV12-4 combines with J gene TRBJ1-2; D unclear. The V end was cut by 2 bases, the J end by 7 bases, with 11 bases between. The CDR3 has 13 residues. The CDR3 sequence is CASSLTGTGGYTF. The CDR3 coding sequence is TGTGCCAGCAGTTTAACCGGCACTGGTGGCTACACCTTC.

The gene calls are TRBV10-3 and TRBJ1-1, with 7 bases lining up with TRBD1. V shed 6 bases and J 0 bases; nucleotides not matched to a gene: 7. The length of the CDR3 is 15 residues. The germline CDR1 and CDR2 sequences are ENHRY and SYGVKD. CDR3 residues: CAIRTSGQMNTEAFF. CDR3 DNA sequence: TGTGCCATCAGAACATCGGGACAGATGAACACTGAAGCTTTCTTT.

The chain has TRBV28 and TRBJ1-4; tentatively, D is TRBD1 (6 bases). Germline values: CDR1 MDHEN, CDR2 SYDVKM. The CDR3 spans 14 residues. V was pared by 6 bases and J by 8 bases, with 16 bases between. The CDR3 coding sequence is TGTGCCAGCAGGATGCAGGGGATAGTGGAAAAACTGTTTTTT. This encodes CASRMQGIVEKLFF.

This clone was detected only a few times. Other nucleotide sequences from this sample produce the same CDR3. This chain connects TRBV6-5 to TRBJ2-1; 7 bases match TRBD1. Germline V gene sequence: CDR1 MNHEY, CDR2 SVGAGI. The V segment lost 7 bases and the J segment 2 bases; nucleotides outside the gene matches: 5. The length of the CDR3 is 14 residues. This CDR3 is CASMPGTAYNEQFF. DNA of the CDR3: TGTGCCAGCATGCCCGGGACAGCCTACAATGAGCAGTTCTTC.

The chain uses TRBV14 and TRBJ2-7, with TRBD2 identical over 11 bases. Germline V CDR1 and CDR2: SGHDN, FVKESK. The V segment lost 4 bases and the J segment 2 bases; nucleotides outside the gene matches: 4. The CDR3 covers 15 residues. The CDR3 loop reads CASSPGLAGAYEQYF. CDR3 sequence (DNA): TGTGCCAGCAGCCCTGGACTAGCGGGCGCCTACGAGCAGTACTTC.

The rearrangement uses TRBV2 and TRBJ1-2; 7 nucleotides align to TRBD1. Germline CDR1 and CDR2: SNHLY and FYNNEI. CDR3 length: 15 amino acids. The V and J ends lost 5 bases and 7 bases, in that order; junction bases with no gene match: 13. The CDR3 DNA is TGTGCCAGCAGTCCCTGGGGGCAGGGGGTAGGTGGCTACACCTTC. Protein product: CASSPWGQGVGGYTF.

CDR3 coding DNA: TGTGCCAGCTCAAAATCGGACGGGGGTTACGAGCAGTACTTC. Residues: CASSKSDGGYEQYF. The chain uses TRBV18 and TRBJ2-7; a weak D match, TRBD2 (6 bases). Trimming left V 5 bases short and J 4 bases short, with 15 bases between. The V gene's germline CDR1 is KGHSH and CDR2 LQKENI. The CDR3 loop spans 14 amino acids.